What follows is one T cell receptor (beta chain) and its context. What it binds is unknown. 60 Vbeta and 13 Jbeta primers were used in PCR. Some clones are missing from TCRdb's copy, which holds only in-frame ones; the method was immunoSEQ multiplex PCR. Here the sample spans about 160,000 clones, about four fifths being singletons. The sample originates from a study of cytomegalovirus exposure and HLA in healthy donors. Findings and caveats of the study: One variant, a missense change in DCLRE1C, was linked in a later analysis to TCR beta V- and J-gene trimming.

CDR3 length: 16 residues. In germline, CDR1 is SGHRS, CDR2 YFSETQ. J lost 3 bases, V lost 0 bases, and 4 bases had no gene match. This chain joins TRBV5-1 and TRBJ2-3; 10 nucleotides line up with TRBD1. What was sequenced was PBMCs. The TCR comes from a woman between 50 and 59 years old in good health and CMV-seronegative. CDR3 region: CASSLAGDRGTDTQYF. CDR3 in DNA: TGCGCCAGCAGCTTGGCCGGGGACAGGGGAACAGATACGCAGTATTTT.